This TCR beta chain stems from a study of tumor-infiltrating lymphocytes in localized non-small cell lung cancer (dated by TCRdb to the early 2020s). With regard to the full study: Patients whose samples were collected after neoadjuvant chemotherapy, as well as both smokers and never-smokers and several histologies, were included in the cohort. A total of around 50 patients were included in the paired tumor versus uninvolved lung comparison of immunoSEQ T-cell fraction. From each patient came resected tumor tissue plus uninvolved lung tissue from that same patient, and the uninvolved lung tissue was described as non-adjacent to the tumor. Flow cytometry, multiplex immunofluorescence, RNA-seq, exome sequencing and proteomics were applied to the same patients as TCR sequencing, which was one of several integrated assays. The overall ICON cohort was composed of over a hundred surgical patients with localized non-small cell lung cancer whose tumors were resected. Study-wide conclusions, independent of this receptor: Because assay coverage varied across patients depending on available tissue quantity, TCR sequencing was performed for only a subset of the cohort. Different pieces of the same tissue were used for different assays, so technical variation could not be separated from intratumor heterogeneity. Higher T cell infiltration in tumors than in uninvolved lung tissue was supported by TCRbeta sequencing, consistent with immunofluorescence CD3 counts. TCR-derived T-cell fraction did not differ between the flow cytometry-defined immunotypes IM1 (good prognosis) and IM2 (poor prognosis).

Regarding this clone: The antigen it recognizes is unknown. Base qualities were left out, and no much larger clone turns up one base away.

ICON enrollment began in the first half of 2016, and the last patient was enrolled in the second half of 2018. From a subcohort of 70 to 85 patients, fresh tumor and matched uninvolved tissue were collected for in-depth immune analyses, including TCR sequencing. DNA for TCR sequencing was isolated from bulk tissue, and no cell sorting was done. The immunoSEQ assay used for TCR sequencing gave the T-cell fraction in both tumor and uninvolved lung tissue. The source study handled its data this way. To analyze survival, patients were divided into a high T-cell fraction group (upper tertile) and a low T-cell fraction group (lower two tertiles), and the two groups were compared using a log-rank test. A signed-rank test was used to test differences in T-cell fraction between paired tumor and uninvolved lung samples. The immuneACCESS repertoire file appears here via TCRdb, limited to in-frame rearrangements. These files lack a portion of the clones; in checked studies, under half of the deficit traces to unresolved V genes, and the cause of the others is not known. D and trimming come from the DNA, and the V and J calls and clone size come from that table. The sample includes over 10,000 clones, with over 75% observed a single time. Jointly, the top ten make up about 4% of the sample.

The TCR was taken from a human donor with non-small cell lung cancer. The sequencing sample was made of uninvolved lung tissue not adjacent to the tumor.

This receptor has the CDR3 CASSSKGLAGAGELFF. The DNA sequence is TGTGCCAGCAGTTCAAAGGGACTAGCGGGAGCCGGGGAGCTGTTTTTT. The rearranged chain carries TRBV5-4 and TRBJ2-2; 14 central nucleotides agree with TRBD2. Here V drops 5 bases and J drops 6 bases, and the junction holds 6 bases not matched to any gene. The CDR3 runs 16 residues from the cysteine to the phenylalanine. Only the CDR3 DNA stays, 48 bases, in frame from base 1. CDR1 and CDR2, per the germline V gene (reference sequence), are SGHNT and YYREEE.